This TCR beta chain came from a study of OX40 agonist ivuxolimab in advanced cancers. The CDR3 runs 16 residues. Germline-derived CDR1 and CDR2 are SGDLS and YYNGEE. V shed 3 bases and J shed 0 bases, with 14 bases lying between them. Sequencing was performed with immunoSEQ multiplex PCR; in TCRdb, only in-frame clones are kept and a portion is missing. Altogether 50,000 to 70,000 clones are present, around 90% being singletons, with the ten largest covering 3% to 4%. J is TRBJ2-3 and V is TRBV9; no definite D call. The TCR sequence derives from an adult with an advanced solid tumor such as melanoma, head and neck, liver or kidney cancer. Sequencing used CD4+ or CD8+ T cells sorted from blood, obtained in a trial of the OX40 agonist ivuxolimab. CDR3 nucleotide sequence: TGTGCCAGCAGCGAAGACGGAGTTTCTAGCACAGATACGCAGTATTTT. Translating it yields CASSEDGVSSTDTQYF.